This T cell receptor beta chain was sequenced for a study of shared clonotypes between healthy human individuals. Original handling: Without quality scores, immunoSEQ junctional reads could not be filtered like full-length reads. The data were produced by immunoSEQ multiplex PCR, yet TCRdb's version contains in-frame clones alone and is incomplete. That table gives V, J and clone size, and the DNA gave D and trimming. This table has nearly 500,000 clones, around 78% appearing once. Findings of the study overall: Read depth was anticipated to influence clonotype sharing among donors.

Per the germline V gene, CDR1 is GTSNPN and CDR2 is SVGIG (reference sequence). The length of the CDR3 is 10 residues. The V end was cut by 2 bases, the J end by 11 bases, with 7 bases between. With regard to this clone: What it recognizes is unknown. A far larger clone is only one base removed, so a read error is likely.

Sequenced sample: PBMCs. J is TRBJ2-1 and V is TRBV30; D gene unclear. The TCR sequence derives from a woman aged 40 to 50 in good health. Some clones in this sample may be carry-over from other donors' samples. CDR3 nucleotide sequence: TGTGCCTGGAGTAGTAATAAGCAGTTCTTC. Its translation is CAWSSNKQFF.